This is a list of T cell receptor beta chains from one sample in a study of shared clonotypes between healthy human individuals. The method was immunoSEQ multiplex PCR; TCRdb's version includes in-frame clones alone and lacks a portion of them. The table shows roughly 2,300,000 clones, with about 90% occurring only once. Specimen: naive CD4+ T cells from PBMCs. The receptors shown here come from a man younger than 30 in good health. Some clones in this sample may be carry-over from other donors' samples. Each CDR3 is given with its conserved first and last residue. The D gene is left open where the match is weak. Only some rows state a clone size, as once, few, many or a class for expanded clones.

. . TRBJ2-7 TRBV30 CAWSVGQYYEQYF TGTGCCTGGAGTGTAGGGCAGTACTACGAGCAGTACTTC
. . TRBJ2-2 TRBV5-1 CASSPGQSGGELFF TGCGCCAGCAGCCCCGGACAAAGCGGCGGGGAGCTGTTTTTT
. few TRBJ1-5 TRBV18 CASSPDSNQPQHF TGTGCCAGCTCACCAGATAGCAATCAGCCCCAGCATTTT
TRBD1 . TRBJ2-7 TRBV19 CASSIWDRVAEQYF TGTGCCAGTAGTATTTGGGACAGGGTTGCCGAGCAGTACTTC
. . TRBJ1-2 TRBV6-5 CASSWGANYGYTF TGTGCCAGCAGTTGGGGGGCCAACTATGGCTACACCTTC
. . TRBJ2-1 TRBV5-1 CASSLQTGGEQFF TGCGCCAGCAGCTTGCAAACCGGAGGTGAGCAGTTCTTC
TRBD1 . TRBJ2-7 TRBV28 CATVQGAGDEQYF TGTGCCACCGTACAGGGGGCAGGCGACGAGCAGTACTTC
. . TRBJ2-5 TRBV6-1 CASSEPGIETQYF TGTGCCAGCAGTGAGCCGGGGATCGAGACCCAGTACTTC
TRBD1 few TRBJ1-4 TRBV18 CASRQGIDEKLFF TGTGCCAGTAGACAGGGAATCGATGAAAAACTGTTTTTT
TRBD1 . TRBJ2-7 TRBV14 CASSPNRGSTYEQYF TGTGCCAGCAGCCCGAACAGGGGGTCCACCTACGAGCAGTACTTC
TRBD1 . TRBJ2-5 TRBV29-1 CSVWAPTGEETQYF TGCAGCGTTTGGGCCCCAACAGGGGAAGAGACCCAGTACTTC
. . TRBJ2-3 TRBV5-1 CASSLPSDTQYF TGCGCCAGCAGTCTTCCCTCAGATACGCAGTATTTT
TRBD2 once TRBJ2-2 TRBV14 CASSPSRTSGANTGELFF TGTGCCAGCAGCCCCAGCAGAACTAGCGGAGCGAACACCGGGGAGCTGTTTTTT
. . TRBJ1-2 TRBV6-6 CASTDGTNYGYTF TGTGCCAGCACAGACGGAACTAACTATGGCTACACCTTC
. . TRBJ2-6 TRBV28 CASSFGGAGANVLTF TGTGCCAGCAGTTTCGGAGGGGCTGGGGCCAACGTCCTGACTTTC
TRBD2 . TRBJ2-7 TRBV13 CASSLWLAGGEQYF TGTGCCAGCAGCTTATGGCTAGCGGGAGGCGAGCAGTACTTC
TRBD2 . TRBJ2-1 TRBV18 CASSPGLAGTSSYNEQFF TGTGCCAGCTCACCCGGACTAGCGGGAACAAGCTCCTACAATGAGCAGTTCTTC
TRBD1 . TRBJ1-2 TRBV7-2 CASSSRDRGQGYTF TGTGCCAGCAGCTCCCGGGACAGGGGGCAAGGCTACACCTTC
TRBD2 . TRBJ2-1 TRBV5-1 CASSLPLAGGQAEQFF TGCGCCAGCAGCTTGCCCCTAGCGGGAGGGCAGGCTGAGCAGTTCTTC
. . TRBJ1-5 TRBV7-2 CASSLNNLQPQHF TGTGCCAGCAGCTTAAACAACCTGCAGCCCCAGCATTTT
. . TRBJ2-5 TRBV2 CASSELPREQETQYF TGTGCCAGCAGTGAGCTGCCCAGGGAACAAGAGACCCAGTACTTC
. . TRBJ2-1 TRBV5-4 CASSLARAGGANEQFF TGTGCCAGCAGCTTGGCCCGGGCAGGGGGGGCCAATGAGCAGTTCTTC
TRBD1 . TRBJ1-5 TRBV6-5 CASSRDRVNQPQHF TGTGCCAGCAGTCGGGACAGGGTTAATCAGCCCCAGCATTTT
TRBD2 . TRBJ2-5 TRBV7-9 CASSLARLAGNQETQYF TGTGCCAGCAGCTTAGCTAGACTAGCGGGGAACCAAGAGACCCAGTACTTC
. once TRBJ1-1 TRBV5-4 CASSLGAEDTEAFF TGTGCCAGCAGCTTGGGGGCTGAGGACACTGAAGCTTTCTTT
. few TRBJ1-4 TRBV29-1 CSVESGARGKLFF TGCAGCGTTGAATCTGGAGCTAGGGGAAAACTGTTTTTT
TRBD1 . TRBJ2-5 TRBV7-8 CASSTRTGVQTQYF TGTGCCAGCAGCACCCGGACAGGGGTGCAGACCCAGTACTTC
TRBD1 . TRBJ1-2 TRBV7-9 CASSFTGGNYGYTF TGTGCCAGCAGCTTCACAGGGGGGAACTATGGCTACACCTTC
. . TRBJ2-3 TRBV7-2 CASSLGRDTQYF TGTGCCAGCAGCTTAGGGCGAGATACGCAGTATTTT
TRBD2 . TRBJ2-3 TRBV5-1 CASSPGPSGSSTDTQYF TGCGCCAGCAGCCCCGGACCTAGCGGGAGCAGCACAGATACGCAGTATTTT
. . TRBJ2-5 TRBV28 CASRNRVETQYF TGTGCCAGCAGGAACAGGGTTGAGACCCAGTACTTC
TRBD2 . TRBJ2-3 TRBV2 CASSAVGRAGTDTQYF TGTGCCAGCAGTGCCGTCGGGAGGGCCGGGACAGATACGCAGTATTTT
. . TRBJ1-3 TRBV30 CAWSVGGAGNTIYF TGTGCCTGGAGTGTAGGGGGGGCTGGAAACACCATATATTTT
. . TRBJ1-1 TRBV28 CASSPGRQGINTEAFF TGTGCCAGCAGTCCCGGTCGGCAGGGAATAAACACTGAAGCTTTCTTT
TRBD1 once TRBJ1-3 TRBV5-4 CASSPDRGGGNTIYF TGTGCCAGCAGCCCCGACAGGGGAGGTGGAAACACCATATATTTT
. . TRBJ1-1 TRBV19 CASRPNRNTEAFF TGTGCCAGTAGGCCCAATCGGAACACTGAAGCTTTCTTT
TRBD1 once TRBJ2-5 TRBV5-4 CASSYHQGAQGETQYF TGTGCCAGCAGCTATCACCAGGGGGCGCAAGGGGAGACCCAGTACTTC
TRBD1 . TRBJ2-5 TRBV9 CASSQPGQAIPYQETQYF TGTGCCAGCAGCCAACCGGGACAGGCGATCCCGTACCAAGAGACCCAGTACTTC
. . TRBJ2-7 TRBV7-2 CASSPLRYEQYF TGTGCCAGCAGCCCCTTAAGGTACGAGCAGTACTTC
. . TRBJ1-4 TRBV4-2 CASSQETGDYHEKLFF TGTGCCAGCAGCCAAGAAACTGGAGACTACCATGAAAAACTGTTTTTT
. . TRBJ1-2 TRBV2 CASSEGRSYTF TGTGCCAGCAGTGAGGGCAGAAGCTACACCTTC
. once TRBJ1-5 TRBV21-1 CAGILRTDTLSRPCPDRNQPQHF TGTGCCGGTATTCTTCGGACAGACACGCTTTCCCGACCCTGCCCTGACCGTAATCAGCCCCAGCATTTT
. . TRBJ2-1 TRBV14 CASSQEHSRSYNEQFF TGTGCCAGCAGCCAAGAGCACTCCCGCTCCTACAATGAGCAGTTCTTC